These 2 T cell receptor beta chains were all obtained from the same sample, sequenced in a study of response to subunit inactivated influenza vaccine. Each CDR3 protein gets one entry after TCRdb re-called the RT-PCR reads with MiXCR. The sample has 300,000 to 350,000 distinct CDR3 sequences, about 20% seen once. Sample: PBMCs from blood, taken less than 22 months after vaccination. These receptors came from a man in his fifties or sixties who received an inactivated influenza vaccine.

CDR3 nucleotides: TGTGCCAGCAGTGTCTGGAGCTCCTACAATGAGCAGTTCTTC. Its translation: CASSVWSSYNEQFF. This chain uses TRBV2 with TRBJ2-1; D gene ambiguous. The CDR3 sequence is 14 residues long. Germline CDR1 SNHLY, CDR2 FYNNEI. V shed 4 bases and J shed 0 bases, with 7 bases lying between them.

Details on this clonotype: A much larger clone lies a single base off, so this may be a read error. The chain is built from TRBV19 and TRBJ1-5; D gene unclear. Germline V gene sequence: CDR1 LNHDA, CDR2 SQIVND (reference sequence). The ends were cut back, 3 bases at V and 4 bases at J, with 10 bases in the middle. CDR3 size: 14 residues. CDR3 nucleotide sequence: TGTGCCAGTAGTATGGATGGTAGAAATCAGCCCCAGCATTTT. Its protein is CASSMDGRNQPQHF.